The clone carrying this T cell receptor beta chain came up once. At one end, the junction sequence differs from germline, possibly due to a read error. This specimen belongs to a study of tumor and adjacent non-tumor tissue in lung cancer. This sample's RNA came from whole unsorted tissue. Three rounds of nested PCR, following a modified ARM-PCR protocol, produced the TCRbeta library. TCRdb itself ran the multiplex PCR reads through MiXCR, one entry per CDR3 protein. Of about 68,000 distinct CDR3 sequences detected, about 61% appear once; the ten largest clones hold just over 20%. Input material: lung tumor tissue. This TCR was recovered from a man in his forties or fifties with non-small cell lung cancer.

Here the CDR3 reads CVSSFGQTGQPQHF. CDR3 coding DNA: TGTGTCAGCAGTTTTGGACAGACTGGTCAGCCCCAGCATTTT. V gene TRBV12-3 or TRBV12-4 combines with J gene TRBJ1-5, with D possibly matching TRBD1 (6 bases). The CDR3 has 14 residues.